This T cell receptor beta chain is drawn from a study of blood T cells in healthy people across ages. Study-level findings and limits: As age increased, TCR beta diversity per million T cells fell in a roughly linear fashion. Greater diversity and more naive CD4+ cells were seen in long-lived donors than in aged donors.

Peripheral blood was drawn, about 9.7 milliliters per donor. This CDR3 is built from 14 residues. The V end was cut by 7 bases, the J end by 6 bases, with 16 bases between. CDR1 is MNHNS and CDR2 is SASEGT in the germline V gene. Details on this clonotype: Antigen unknown. A much more abundant neighbour one base away suggests this may be a read error.

A second about 7 to 11 cycle PCR used barcoded and J-beta primers. The template-switch adaptor, which had 12 random nucleotides, put a tag on each cDNA molecule. Via MiXCR, TCRdb re-called the 5' RACE reads, giving one row per CDR3 protein. This sample carries over 550,000 distinct CDR3 sequences, roughly 30% of them seen once, and the ten largest clones take about a sixth. Sequenced material: blood. This receptor was taken from an elderly woman in good health. This chain joins TRBV6-1 and TRBJ2-1; D unresolved. DNA for the CDR3: TGTGCCAGCACCGAACTCGTGGGTATCAATGAGCAGTTCTTC. Translation: CASTELVGINEQFF.